A single sample is the source of the 16 T cell receptor beta chains below, sequenced in a study of blood T cell repertoires in COVID-19. TCRdb keeps only in-frame clones here, not all; method: immunoSEQ multiplex PCR. The table has about 240,000 clones, roughly four fifths seen once. Sequenced material: peripheral blood. The receptors stem from a woman aged 60-70 years with active or convalescent COVID-19.

The rearrangement joins TRBV4-3 to TRBJ1-2, with unresolved D. V was cut by 0 bases and J by 10 bases, with 21 bases left in between. CDR1 is LGHNA, CDR2 YSLEER, per germline. There are 16 residues in the CDR3. CDR3 DNA: TGCGCCAGCAGCCAAGATCGAGAGGGAAGACACTCCCTCTACACCTTC. Protein sequence: CASSQDREGRHSLYTF.

The V call is TRBV5-5, the J call TRBJ1-3; D unclear. The CDR3 spans 14 residues. V gave up 3 bases and J gave up 6 bases, with 13 bases separating them. Germline CDR1 is SGHKS and CDR2 is YYEKEE (reference sequence). The chain's CDR3 is CASSSGVSLNTIYF. CDR3 nucleotide sequence: TGTGCCAGCAGCTCCGGGGTCTCTCTAAACACCATATATTTT.

As for this clone: Distinct nucleotide sequences in the sample also encode this CDR3. The chain links TRBV5-1 to TRBJ1-5; D is uncertain. Trimming removed 0 bases from V and 5 bases from J, with 6 bases in between. The CDR3 is 13 amino acids. The germline V gene has CDR1 SGHRS and CDR2 YFSETQ. In nucleotides, the CDR3 is TGCGCCAGCAGCTTGGGGGGAGATCAGCCCCAGCATTTT. Protein sequence: CASSLGGDQPQHF.

The chain couples TRBV6-5 to TRBJ1-1, with 7 bases aligning to TRBD1. Trimming cost V 4 bases and J 5 bases; bases outside gene matches: 7. This CDR3 contains 14 residues. Germline CDR1 and CDR2: MNHEY and SVGAGI. In DNA, the CDR3 is TGTGCCAGCAGTTGGAGGACAGGAGGGACTGAAGCTTTCTTT. This sequence encodes CASSWRTGGTEAFF.

In its sample, this clone was seen a few times. This sample includes further DNA sequences coding for the same CDR3. This sequence joins TRBV27 and TRBJ1-2, with 9 bases matching TRBD1. V gave up 3 bases and J gave up 4 bases; unmatched junction bases: 6. Germline V gene sequence: CDR1 MNHEY, CDR2 SMNVEV (reference sequence). The CDR3 spans 15 residues. In DNA, the CDR3 is TGTGCCAGCAGTTTGGGGGGGACAGGGACCTATGGCTACACCTTC. It translates to CASSLGGTGTYGYTF.

The V and J genes are TRBV2 and TRBJ1-1; 9 nucleotides match TRBD1. Losses at the gene ends were 5 bases for V and 1 base for J; bases not matched to a gene: 5. The germline V gene encodes CDR1 SNHLY and CDR2 FYNNEI. The CDR3 extends over 15 amino acids. CDR3 DNA sequence: TGTGCCAGCAGTCCGGACAGGGGCCAGAACACTGAAGCTTTCTTT. Protein: CASSPDRGQNTEAFF.

V and J are TRBV3-1 (or the pseudogene TRBV3-2) and TRBJ1-2; TRBD1 might be the D (5 bases). V shed 3 bases and J shed 4 bases, with 15 bases lying between them. The CDR3 is 15 amino acids. Germline CDR1 reads LGHDT; CDR2 reads YNNKEL (reference sequence). CDR3 coding DNA: TGTGCCAGCAGCCAGCGTCTCAGGCAGGGCTATGGCTACACCTTC. It specifies CASSQRLRQGYGYTF.

The chain combines TRBV6-5 with TRBJ2-7; possible D gene TRBD2, 5 bases. The CDR3 contains 13 residues. Trimming pared 5 bases from V and 2 bases from J, leaving 10 bases between. Germline CDR1 MNHEY, CDR2 SVGAGI. The CDR3 coding sequence is TGTGCCAGCAGTCTTAGACTAACCTACGAGCAGTACTTC. Its translation is CASSLRLTYEQYF.

This sequence joins TRBV2 and TRBJ2-5; a possible D gene is TRBD2 (5 bases). V gave up 6 bases and J gave up 2 bases, with 16 bases separating them. Germline lookup yields CDR1 SNHLY and CDR2 FYNNEI. The CDR3 totals 15 residues. In DNA form, the CDR3 reads TGTGCCAGCAGCCCCCGGAGGAGAAGACAAGAGACCCAGTACTTC. Protein product: CASSPRRRRQETQYF.

V is TRBV7-2 and J is TRBJ1-6; no firm D call. Germline CDR1 and CDR2: SGHTA and FQGNSA. The germline V and J ends were trimmed by 1 base and 8 bases, with 15 bases remaining between them. The CDR3 extends over 16 amino acids. The CDR3 here is CASSLVSGPADSPLHF. The CDR3 DNA reads as TGTGCCAGCAGCTTAGTAAGCGGACCGGCGGATTCACCCCTCCACTTT.

The genes are TRBV3-1 (or the pseudogene TRBV3-2) and TRBJ2-7; D gene unclear. CDR3 length: 14 residues. Between the trimmed V and J ends, which lost 0 bases and 3 bases, there was a span of 9 bases. Per the germline V gene, CDR1 is LGHDT and CDR2 is YNNKEL (reference sequence). The CDR3 is CASSQEGSHYEQYF. The DNA of the CDR3 is TGTGCCAGCAGCCAAGAGGGCAGTCACTACGAGCAGTACTTC.

The genes are TRBV7-3 and TRBJ1-1; 7 nucleotides match TRBD1. J was trimmed by 3 bases and V by 2 bases; bases with no gene match: 3. The CDR3 runs 14 residues. Per germline, CDR1 SGHTA and CDR2 FQGTGA. The CDR3 protein is CASSLYGTDTEAFF. The DNA of the CDR3 is TGTGCCAGCAGCTTATACGGGACAGACACTGAAGCTTTCTTT.

The CDR3 DNA reads as TGTGCCAGCAGCCAGGGCCCTTCTGGGGCCAACGTCCTGACTTTC. Translation gives CASSQGPSGANVLTF. J is TRBJ2-6 and V is TRBV3-1 (or the pseudogene TRBV3-2); D uncertain. From germline, CDR1 is LGHDT and CDR2 YNNKEL (reference sequence). V lost 3 bases to trimming and J lost 1 base, with 7 bases between them. The CDR3 has 15 amino acids.

This clone showed up just once. V usage is TRBV18 and J usage is TRBJ1-5; unclear D gene. Trimming removed 6 bases from V and 6 bases from J, with 15 bases in between. From germline, CDR1 is KGHSH and CDR2 LQKENI. The CDR3 sequence is 14 residues long. The CDR3, as DNA: TGTGCCAGCTCCCCCGACGGGGAAAGTCAGCCCCAGCATTTT. Amino acid sequence: CASSPDGESQPQHF.

The rearrangement uses TRBV2 and TRBJ2-7; 7 bases align to TRBD1. The V gene's germline CDR1 is SNHLY and CDR2 FYNNEI. V trimming: 2 bases; J trimming: 2 bases; junction bases outside the gene matches: 15. The CDR3 is 18 residues long. The CDR3 sequence: CASSESNLPAGGTYEQYF. CDR3 nucleotides: TGTGCCAGCAGTGAAAGTAATCTCCCGGCAGGGGGAACCTACGAGCAGTACTTC.

The count of this clone is one. V and J are TRBV6-4 and TRBJ1-2; unclear D gene. Per germline, CDR1 MRHNA and CDR2 SNTAGT. Trimming took 2 bases from V and 8 from J, leaving 12 bases between them. The CDR3 is made up of 13 amino acids. Here the CDR3 reads CASSDGGYGGYTF. The CDR3 nucleotides read TGTGCCAGCAGTGACGGCGGCTACGGGGGCTACACCTTC.